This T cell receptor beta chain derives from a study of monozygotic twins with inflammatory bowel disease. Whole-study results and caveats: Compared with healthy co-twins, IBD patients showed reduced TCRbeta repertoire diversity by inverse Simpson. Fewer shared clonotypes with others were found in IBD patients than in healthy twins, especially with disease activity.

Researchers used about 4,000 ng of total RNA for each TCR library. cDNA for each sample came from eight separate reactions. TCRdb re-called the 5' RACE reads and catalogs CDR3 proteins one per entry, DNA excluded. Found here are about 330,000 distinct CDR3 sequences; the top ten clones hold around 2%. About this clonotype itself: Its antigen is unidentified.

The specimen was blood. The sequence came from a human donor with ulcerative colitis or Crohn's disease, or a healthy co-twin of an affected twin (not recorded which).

Here the CDR3 reads CASTTDRISYNEQFF. The chain has TRBV19 and TRBJ2-1. Germline V CDR1 and CDR2: LNHDA, SQIVND (reference sequence). CDR3 size: 15 residues.